One and the same sample provided the 10 T cell receptor beta chains below, sequenced in a study of cytotoxic CD8 clonotypes in ibrutinib-treated CLL. The table came from immunoSEQ multiplex PCR; TCRdb's copy has only in-frame clones and leaves some out. The repertoire includes 200,000 to 250,000 clones, approximately 79% of them detected once, and 9.5% to 12% sits in the top ten. The source was PBMCs, collected after 12 months of ibrutinib treatment. Receptors originate from a human donor with chronic lymphocytic leukemia.

The gene calls are TRBV11-2 and TRBJ2-2, with 11 bases that match TRBD1. This CDR3 is built from 17 residues. Germline CDR1 SGHAT, CDR2 FQNNGV. Losses at the gene ends were 2 bases for V and 5 bases for J; bases not matched to a gene: 7. In DNA form, the CDR3 reads TGTGCCAGCAGCTTAAGGACAGGGGGCGCGATGACCGGGGAGCTGTTTTTT. Amino acid sequence: CASSLRTGGAMTGELFF.

The genes are TRBV6-1 and TRBJ1-3; D possibly corresponds to TRBD1 (5 bases). This CDR3 region has 13 residues. With 4 bases removed from V and 4 bases from J, the gap between germline ends came to 8 bases. Germline CDR1 is MNHNS and CDR2 is SASEGT. The CDR3 sequence is CASSGDVGNTIYF. The DNA for the CDR3 is TGTGCCAGCAGTGGGGACGTGGGAAACACCATATATTTT.

The chain has TRBV18 and TRBJ2-1; no clear D gene. Germline assignment: CDR1 KGHSH and CDR2 LQKENI. V lost 2 bases and J lost 5, with 10 bases in between. This CDR3 comprises 14 residues. CDR3 nucleotides: TGTGCCAGCTCACCAGGGCTGCAGAACAATGAGCAGTTCTTC. Translating gives CASSPGLQNNEQFF.

The chain couples TRBV5-4 to TRBJ1-5; the D gene is possibly TRBD1 (5 bases). Germline V CDR1 and CDR2: SGHNT, YYREEE (reference sequence). V was shortened by 0 bases and J by 5 bases, with 12 bases between the two germline ends. The CDR3 has 15 amino acids. DNA of the CDR3: TGTGCCAGCAGCTTGGGTCCGTGGGACGATCAGCCCCAGCATTTT. As protein: CASSLGPWDDQPQHF.

The CDR3 loop reads CASSEGASGSPLHF. CDR3 DNA sequence: TGTGCCAGCAGCGAGGGGGCGTCGGGTTCACCCCTCCACTTT. This chain connects TRBV27 to TRBJ1-6; 7 bases are a match to TRBD1. The CDR3 loop spans 14 amino acids. Losses at the gene ends were 6 bases for V and 9 bases for J; bases not matched to a gene: 8. Germline values: CDR1 MNHEY, CDR2 SMNVEV (reference sequence).

The V gene is TRBV10-3, the J gene TRBJ2-3; 9 positions match TRBD2. Germline V gives CDR1 ENHRY, CDR2 SYGVKD. This CDR3 has 15 amino acids. V gave up 8 bases and J gave up 0 bases; unmatched junction bases: 6. CDR3: CAIGGLAQSTDTQYF. In DNA form, the CDR3 reads TGTGCCATCGGGGGACTAGCCCAGAGCACAGATACGCAGTATTTT.

The chain links TRBV5-1 to TRBJ2-5, with D possibly TRBD1 on 5 matching bases. The germline gives CDR1 SGHRS, CDR2 YFSETQ. Trimming removed 0 bases at V and 5 bases at J, with 14 bases between. This CDR3 is 15 amino acids long. CDR3 coding DNA: TGCGCCAGCAGCTTGGTTCAGGGTTTGGAGGAGACCCAGTACTTC. Translation: CASSLVQGLEETQYF.

The sample holds one count of this clone. This chain links TRBV28 with TRBJ1-4; D is possibly TRBD1 (6 bases). CDR3 length: 12 amino acids. Per germline, CDR1 MDHEN and CDR2 SYDVKM. Trimming stripped 5 bases from V and 8 bases from J, with 9 bases between. CDR3 DNA: TGTGCCAGCAGTCAAGGACAGGAAAAACTGTTTTTT. Protein: CASSQGQEKLFF.

The chain combines TRBV6-1 with TRBJ1-5; 9 bases align to TRBD1. The CDR3 has 11 amino acids. Germline CDR1 and CDR2: MNHNS and SASEGT. With V trimmed by 4 bases and J by 13 bases, 2 bases remained unmatched. In nucleotides, the CDR3 is TGTGCCAGCAGTGGGGACAGGGTACAGCATTTT. Its translation: CASSGDRVQHF.

This clone was counted once. J is TRBJ2-5 and V is TRBV6-1, with D tentatively TRBD1 (6 bases). This CDR3 has 15 residues. V lost 1 base and J 4 bases, leaving 13 bases between the germline ends. Looked up from germline, CDR1 is MNHNS and CDR2 is SASEGT. The CDR3 loop reads CASSEVAGARETQYF. CDR3 sequence (DNA): TGTGCCAGCAGTGAAGTGGCAGGGGCTCGAGAGACCCAGTACTTC.